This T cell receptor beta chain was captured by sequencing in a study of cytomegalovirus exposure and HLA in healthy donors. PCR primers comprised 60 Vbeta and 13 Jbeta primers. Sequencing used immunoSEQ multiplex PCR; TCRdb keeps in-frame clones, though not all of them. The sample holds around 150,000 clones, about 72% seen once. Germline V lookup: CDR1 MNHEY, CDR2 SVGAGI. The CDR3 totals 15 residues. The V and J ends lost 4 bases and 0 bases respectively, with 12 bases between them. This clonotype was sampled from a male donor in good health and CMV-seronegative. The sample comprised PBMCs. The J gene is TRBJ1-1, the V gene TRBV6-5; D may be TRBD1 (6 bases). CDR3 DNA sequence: TGTGCCAGCAGTTTCTACAGGGAAATGAACACTGAAGCTTTCTTT. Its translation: CASSFYREMNTEAFF.